One sample yielded the 5 T cell receptor beta chains listed below, sequenced in a study of cytomegalovirus exposure and HLA in healthy donors. Sequenced by immunoSEQ multiplex PCR; TCRdb stores in-frame clones only, minus some. The sample contains 60,000 to 65,000 clones, 90% to 96% of which appear only once. The sequenced material came from PBMCs. All receptors derive from a woman aged 18 to 35 in good health and CMV-seronegative.

This clone showed up just a few times. The chain has TRBV25-1 and TRBJ1-3; weak D call: TRBD1 (6 bases). The length of the CDR3 is 16 residues. CDR1 MGHDK and CDR2 SYGVNS come from the germline V gene. With 1 base removed from V and 0 bases from J, the gap between germline ends came to 10 bases. The DNA of the CDR3 is TGTGCCAGCAGTGAATTGGGGGCATCCTCTGGAAACACCATATATTTT. It encodes CASSELGASSGNTIYF.

The gene calls are TRBV9 and TRBJ1-5; the D gene is possibly TRBD1 (5 bases). V lost 3 bases and J lost 3, with 10 bases in between. Germline V lookup: CDR1 SGDLS, CDR2 YYNGEE. The CDR3 sequence is 14 residues long. The CDR3 sequence is CASSGPGNNQPQHF. The CDR3 region has the DNA TGTGCCAGCAGCGGGCCAGGGAACAATCAGCCCCAGCATTTT.

The CDR3 spells CASSLGGQGRAGEQFF. The CDR3 bases are TGTGCCAGCAGCTTAGGAGGGCAGGGGCGCGCAGGTGAGCAGTTCTTC. The rearrangement links TRBV7-2 to TRBJ2-1, with a tentative D call TRBD1 (6 bases). From germline, CDR1 is SGHTA and CDR2 FQGNSA. CDR3 size: 16 residues. Trimming left V 1 base short and J 9 bases short, with 19 bases between.

The genes are TRBV21-1 and TRBJ2-1; no check of the table's D call, TRBD1, against the DNA was made. TRBV21-1 has pseudogene status. The CDR3 consists of 14 residues. CDR3 nucleotide sequence: TGTGCCAGCAGCCTGGACAGGGGATACAATGAGCAGTTCTTC. Translation: CASSLDRGYNEQFF.

This chain links TRBV28 with TRBJ2-1; 8 nucleotides agree with TRBD2. The CDR3 runs to 14 residues. Germline V lookup: CDR1 MDHEN, CDR2 SYDVKM. J lost 7 bases, V lost 6 bases, and 8 bases had no gene match. The CDR3 DNA reads TGTGCCAGCAGCCCGGGACTAGTGGGGAATGAGCAGTTCTTC. It specifies CASSPGLVGNEQFF.